The next 20 T cell receptor beta chains were all read from a single sample in a study of cytomegalovirus exposure and HLA in healthy donors. 13 Jbeta primers and 60 Vbeta primers were used for the PCR. Profiled with immunoSEQ multiplex PCR; TCRdb holds only in-frame clones, not every one. This sample lists under 45,000 clones; its ten largest clones have over 3.5%. The sample comprised PBMCs. The receptors originated from a male donor in good health and CMV-seronegative.

DNA for the CDR3: TGCGCCAGCACCCGTTTGCCCAGCGCAGACGCGAGCACCGGGGAGCTGTTTTTT. Amino acids: CASTRLPSADASTGELFF. The chain combines TRBV5-1 with TRBJ2-2; D gene uncertain. The CDR3 extends over 18 amino acids. Trimming removed 6 bases at V and 4 bases at J, with 25 bases between. Germline V CDR1 and CDR2: SGHRS, YFSETQ.

The chain has TRBV2 and TRBJ2-2, with 9 bases lining up with TRBD2. The CDR3 consists of 15 residues. The germline gives CDR1 SNHLY, CDR2 FYNNEI. V gave up 2 bases and J gave up 5 bases; unmatched junction bases: 3. CDR3 in amino acids: CASSEHLAGTGELFF. The CDR3 DNA sequence: TGTGCCAGCAGTGAACACCTAGCGGGGACCGGGGAGCTGTTTTTT.

The V and J genes are TRBV4-2 and TRBJ2-5, with 10 nucleotides matching TRBD1. This CDR3 contains 17 residues. Germline V gene lookup returns CDR1 LGHNA and CDR2 YNFKEQ. Germline trimming cut 0 bases from V and 4 bases from J; bases unmatched to any gene: 8. The CDR3 nucleotides read TGTGCCAGCAGCCAAGATTGGGGGACAGGGGTTGGAGAGACCCAGTACTTC. The encoded protein is CASSQDWGTGVGETQYF.

This chain connects TRBV6-5 to TRBJ2-7; maybe TRBD1 (5 bases). Germline-derived CDR1 and CDR2 are MNHEY and SVGAGI. The ends were cut back, 4 bases at V and 2 bases at J, with 9 bases in the middle. The CDR3 sequence is 13 residues long. CDR3 coding DNA: TGTGCCAGCAGTTTCCGCAGGGCCTACGAGCAGTACTTC. Protein product: CASSFRRAYEQYF.

The rearrangement uses TRBV5-1 and TRBJ2-7; 9 positions agree with TRBD1. The V and J ends lost 5 bases and 5 bases, in that order; junction bases with no gene match: 8. CDR1 SGHRS and CDR2 YFSETQ come from the germline V gene. The CDR3 spans 14 residues. The DNA of the CDR3 is TGCGCCAGCAGTACCGGGACAGGGTCGGACGAGCAGTACTTC. Translating gives CASSTGTGSDEQYF.

V gene TRBV5-4 combines with J gene TRBJ2-5, with 7 bases lining up with TRBD2. Germline V gives CDR1 SGHNT, CDR2 YYREEE (reference sequence). V shed 4 bases and J 4 bases; nucleotides not matched to a gene: 16. This CDR3 is built from 17 residues. The CDR3 coding sequence is TGTGCCAGCAGCCCAGCGGCGGGACCACCGGGAGGAGAGACCCAGTACTTC. As protein: CASSPAAGPPGGETQYF.

The genes are TRBV5-1 and TRBJ1-1; 9 bases are shared with TRBD1. The CDR3 contains 17 residues. The V segment lost 4 bases and the J segment 5 bases; nucleotides outside the gene matches: 15. The germline gives CDR1 SGHRS, CDR2 YFSETQ. CDR3 loop: CASSITGTGPVETEAFF. In nucleotides, the CDR3 is TGCGCCAGCAGCATTACCGGGACAGGGCCCGTGGAGACTGAAGCTTTCTTT.

In the case of this clone: The junction and the germline gene differ at one end; a read error may be behind it. The rearrangement joins TRBV5-1 to TRBJ1-1; 8 bases align to TRBD1. The germline V gene has CDR1 SGHRS and CDR2 YFSETQ. The CDR3 runs to 15 residues. The CDR3 DNA reads TGCGCCAGCAGCTCCGGGACAGGTATGAACACTGAAACTTTCTTT. Its protein is CASSSGTGMNTETFF.

The gene calls are TRBV6-1 and TRBJ1-6, with D maybe TRBD1 (6 bases). The CDR3 spans 13 residues. The germline CDR1 and CDR2 sequences are MNHNS and SASEGT. V lost 10 bases to trimming and J lost 3 bases, with 10 bases between them. CDR3 region: CATGDIYNSPLHF. The CDR3 nucleotides read TGTGCCACCGGGGACATCTATAATTCACCCCTCCACTTT.

The genes are TRBV6-6 and TRBJ1-5; D gene ambiguous. The germline gives CDR1 MNHNY, CDR2 SVGAGI (reference sequence). The ends were cut back, 5 bases at V and 0 bases at J, with 11 bases in the middle. The CDR3 is made up of 15 amino acids. CDR3 sequence: CASSPGFYSNQPQHF. CDR3 in DNA: TGTGCCAGCAGTCCGGGGTTTTATAGCAATCAGCCCCAGCATTTT.

The chain couples TRBV15 to TRBJ2-7; D unresolved. Per the germline V gene, CDR1 is LNHNV and CDR2 is YYDKDF (reference sequence). Trimming cost V 3 bases and J 2 bases, with 11 bases left between them. This CDR3 region has 14 residues. The CDR3, as DNA: TGTGCCACCAGCAGGGGCACCACAGCCTACGAGCAGTACTTC. Protein product: CATSRGTTAYEQYF.

The V call is TRBV11-2, the J call TRBJ2-7; perhaps TRBD2 as D (6 bases). The CDR3 totals 15 residues. From germline, CDR1 is SGHAT and CDR2 FQNNGV. Trimming left V 5 bases short and J 7 bases short, with 21 bases between. CDR3 coding DNA: TGTGCCAGCAGCACCCTTCAAGGCTATGGGGGGGAGCAGTACTTC. It specifies CASSTLQGYGGEQYF.

The chain links TRBV25-1 to TRBJ2-7, with D tentatively TRBD1 (5 bases). V lost 2 bases and J 6 bases, leaving 17 bases between the germline ends. This CDR3 region has 15 residues. Germline CDR1 MGHDK, CDR2 SYGVNS. The CDR3 coding sequence is TGTGCCAGCAGTGAAGGTGGGCAGGGTAGGGGCGAGCAGTACTTC. Encoded protein: CASSEGGQGRGEQYF.

V and J are TRBV28 and TRBJ2-7; a weak D match, TRBD1 (5 bases). From germline, CDR1 is MDHEN and CDR2 SYDVKM. CDR3 length: 15 residues. Trimming took off 7 bases at V and 0 bases at J, with 16 bases between the two ends. The DNA for the CDR3 is TGTGCCAGCATCCCGGTTGGGGCCAGCTCCTACGAGCAGTACTTC. Translation gives CASIPVGASSYEQYF.

The chain recombines TRBV28 with TRBJ2-3; 8 bases are a match to TRBD1. The V segment lost 7 bases and the J segment 5 bases; nucleotides outside the gene matches: 8. This CDR3 comprises 14 residues. Germline V gene data show CDR1 as MDHEN and CDR2 as SYDVKM. The CDR3 sequence is CASNYQGAEDTQYF. CDR3 DNA sequence: TGTGCCAGCAACTATCAGGGGGCGGAAGATACGCAGTATTTT.

The chain combines TRBV11-2 with TRBJ2-5; 7 nucleotides match TRBD1. Near its end, the DNA agrees better with TRBJ2-7, so the J call may be wrong. The CDR3 is 15 amino acids. Per germline, CDR1 SGHAT and CDR2 FQNNGV. Written as DNA, the CDR3 is TGTGCCAGCAGCTTCGTGACAGGGCATCAGTACGAGCAGTACTTC. Translating it yields CASSFVTGHQYEQYF.

The chain carries TRBV11-3 and TRBJ2-1; 7 bases map to TRBD2. The CDR3 is 14 amino acids. Germline CDR1 reads SGHNT; CDR2 reads YENEEA. The V and J ends lost 5 bases and 5 bases, in that order; junction bases with no gene match: 6. The CDR3 loop reads CASSPGGRHNEQFF. The CDR3 region has the DNA TGTGCCAGCAGCCCCGGGGGGAGACACAATGAGCAGTTCTTC.

This rearrangement joins TRBV5-4 to TRBJ1-3; 7 nucleotides line up with TRBD1. The trim removed 0 bases at V and 3 bases at J, leaving 6 bases unmatched. CDR1 and CDR2 from the germline V gene are SGHNT and YYREEE (reference sequence). This CDR3 has 16 residues. CDR3: CASSLVGGGGGNTIYF. In DNA form, the CDR3 reads TGTGCCAGCAGCTTGGTAGGAGGGGGCGGTGGAAACACCATATATTTT.

V and J are TRBV4-1 and TRBJ1-4; 7 bases align to TRBD1. Germline CDR1 MGHRA, CDR2 YSYEKL. CDR3 length: 16 amino acids. The V segment lost 1 base and the J segment 0 bases; nucleotides outside the gene matches: 2. In nucleotides, the CDR3 is TGCGCCAGCAGCCAAGTTGGGACAGCAACTAATGAAAAACTGTTTTTT. Protein sequence: CASSQVGTATNEKLFF.

This sequence joins TRBV7-9 and TRBJ2-3, with 8 positions matching TRBD1. Germline V gene sequence: CDR1 SEHNR, CDR2 FQNEAQ (reference sequence). The CDR3 covers 16 residues. V lost 2 bases, J lost 6 bases, and 10 bases stayed unmatched. CDR3 DNA sequence: TGTGCCAGCAGCTTAAGTCCGGGACAGGTCACGGATACGCAGTATTTT. It yields the protein CASSLSPGQVTDTQYF.